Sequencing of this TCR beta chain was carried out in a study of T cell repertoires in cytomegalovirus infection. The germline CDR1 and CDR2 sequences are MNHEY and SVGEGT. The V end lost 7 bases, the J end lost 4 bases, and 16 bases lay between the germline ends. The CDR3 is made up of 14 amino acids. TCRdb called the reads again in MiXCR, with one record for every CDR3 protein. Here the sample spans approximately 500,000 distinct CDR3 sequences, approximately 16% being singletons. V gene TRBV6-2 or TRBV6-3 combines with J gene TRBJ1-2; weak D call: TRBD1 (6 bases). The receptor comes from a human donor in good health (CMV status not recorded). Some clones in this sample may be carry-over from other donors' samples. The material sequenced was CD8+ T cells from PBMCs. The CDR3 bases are TGTGCCAGCAAACCATGGGGGCTGAGCTATGGCTACACCTTC. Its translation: CASKPWGLSYGYTF.